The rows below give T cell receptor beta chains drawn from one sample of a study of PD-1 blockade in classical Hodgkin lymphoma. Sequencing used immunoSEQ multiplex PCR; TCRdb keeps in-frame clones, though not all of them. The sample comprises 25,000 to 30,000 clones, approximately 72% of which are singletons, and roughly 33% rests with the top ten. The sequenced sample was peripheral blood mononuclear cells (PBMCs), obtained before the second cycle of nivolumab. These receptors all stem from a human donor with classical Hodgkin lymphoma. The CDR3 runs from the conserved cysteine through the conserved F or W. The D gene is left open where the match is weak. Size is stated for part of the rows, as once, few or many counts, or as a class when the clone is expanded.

CDR3 DNA: TGTGCCAGCAGATCTAGCGGGGGAGCCACAGATACGCAGTATTTT; CDR3 protein: CASRSSGGATDTQYF; J gene: TRBJ2-3; D gene: TRBD2; clone size: once; V gene: TRBV11-2
CDR3 DNA: TGTGCCAGCTCATACCAAGAGACCCAGTACTTC; CDR3 protein: CASSYQETQYF; J gene: TRBJ2-5; D gene: .; clone size: .; V gene: TRBV18
CDR3 DNA: TGTGCCAGCACCAAACAGGGCTTCGGGGAAAAACTGTTTTTT; CDR3 protein: CASTKQGFGEKLFF; J gene: TRBJ1-4; D gene: .; clone size: .; V gene: TRBV6-6
CDR3 DNA: TGTGCCAGCAGCGGACAGGGGAACACTGAAGCTTTCTTT; CDR3 protein: CASSGQGNTEAFF; J gene: TRBJ1-1; D gene: TRBD1; clone size: few; V gene: TRBV7-6
CDR3 DNA: TGTGCCAGCAGCCCCTGGGGGGGGGCAAGAAACACTGAAGCTTTCTTT; CDR3 protein: CASSPWGGARNTEAFF; J gene: TRBJ1-1; D gene: .; clone size: .; V gene: TRBV7-9
CDR3 DNA: TGTGCCACCTCCATTTCCTATGGCTACACCTTC; CDR3 protein: CATSISYGYTF; J gene: TRBJ1-2; D gene: .; clone size: .; V gene: TRBV19
CDR3 DNA: TGCGCCAGCAGCTTGGCAGGCTCTGGGGCCAACGTCCTGACTTTC; CDR3 protein: CASSLAGSGANVLTF; J gene: TRBJ2-6; D gene: .; clone size: .; V gene: TRBV5-1
CDR3 DNA: TGTGCCAGCAGCTTAAGGGGACTAGCGGAAAACACAGATACGCAGTATTTT; CDR3 protein: CASSLRGLAENTDTQYF; J gene: TRBJ2-3; D gene: TRBD2; clone size: .; V gene: TRBV7-6
CDR3 DNA: TGTGCCAGCAGCTTCCCAGAAGGGGGTGCTGGCTACACCTTC; CDR3 protein: CASSFPEGGAGYTF; J gene: TRBJ1-2; D gene: .; clone size: .; V gene: TRBV7-9
CDR3 DNA: TGCAGCGCTGGAGGCCCCTACAATGAGCAGTTCTTC; CDR3 protein: CSAGGPYNEQFF; J gene: TRBJ2-1; D gene: .; clone size: .; V gene: TRBV29-1
CDR3 DNA: TGTGCCAGCAGCGCCGGACAGGGTGACGAAAAACTGTTTTTT; CDR3 protein: CASSAGQGDEKLFF; J gene: TRBJ1-4; D gene: TRBD1; clone size: .; V gene: TRBV9
CDR3 DNA: TGTGCCAGCAGCCAAGTTCAGGGGGTCTGGAATGAGCAGTTCTTC; CDR3 protein: CASSQVQGVWNEQFF; J gene: TRBJ2-1; D gene: TRBD1; clone size: .; V gene: TRBV4-2
CDR3 DNA: TGTGCCAGCAGCTTAGACACCCGGAACACTGAAGCTTTCTTT; CDR3 protein: CASSLDTRNTEAFF; J gene: TRBJ1-1; D gene: .; clone size: .; V gene: TRBV7-6
CDR3 DNA: TGTGCCAGCAGCTTAAGAGGAGGCGAAACCCACGAGCAGTACTTC; CDR3 protein: CASSLRGGETHEQYF; J gene: TRBJ2-7; D gene: .; clone size: .; V gene: TRBV7-9
CDR3 DNA: TGTGCCAGCAGCTTACAGGGGAATCAGCCCCAGCATTTT; CDR3 protein: CASSLQGNQPQHF; J gene: TRBJ1-5; D gene: .; clone size: once; V gene: TRBV7-2
CDR3 DNA: TGCGCCAGCAGACAAGACAGGAACTATGGCTACACCTTC; CDR3 protein: CASRQDRNYGYTF; J gene: TRBJ1-2; D gene: .; clone size: .; V gene: TRBV5-1
CDR3 DNA: TGTGCCAGTAGTATGGACAGGAACACTGAAGCTTTCTTT; CDR3 protein: CASSMDRNTEAFF; J gene: TRBJ1-1; D gene: .; clone size: .; V gene: TRBV19
CDR3 DNA: TGCGCCAGCAGCTTCGGGTGGGGTCCGGCAACTAATCGAACCGGGGAGCTGTTTTTT; CDR3 protein: CASSFGWGPATNRTGELFF; J gene: TRBJ2-2; D gene: .; clone size: .; V gene: TRBV5-1
CDR3 DNA: TGTGCCAGCAGCCAAACTGGGGATAACAGGGGTGGCTACACCTTC; CDR3 protein: CASSQTGDNRGGYTF; J gene: TRBJ1-2; D gene: TRBD1; clone size: .; V gene: TRBV6-6
CDR3 DNA: TGTGCCAGCAGGGGAACAGGGAAGGATACGCAGTATTTT; CDR3 protein: CASRGTGKDTQYF; J gene: TRBJ2-3; D gene: .; clone size: .; V gene: TRBV2
CDR3 DNA: TGTGCCAGCAGCTCATCCGCCGGCGGTCCCTACGAGCAGTACTTC; CDR3 protein: CASSSSAGGPYEQYF; J gene: TRBJ2-7; D gene: .; clone size: few; V gene: TRBV7-2
CDR3 DNA: TGTGCCAGCAGCGAGTGGGAGACCCAGTACTTC; CDR3 protein: CASSEWETQYF; J gene: TRBJ2-5; D gene: .; clone size: .; V gene: TRBV5-6
CDR3 DNA: TGTGCCAGCAGTGTACAGGGAAATCAGCCCCAGCATTTT; CDR3 protein: CASSVQGNQPQHF; J gene: TRBJ1-5; D gene: .; clone size: .; V gene: TRBV6-6
CDR3 DNA: TGCGCCAGCAGCTTGAGTCAAGCCGGCGTTGAAGCTTTCTTT; CDR3 protein: CASSLSQAGVEAFF; J gene: TRBJ1-1; D gene: .; clone size: .; V gene: TRBV5-1
CDR3 DNA: TGTGCCACCAGCAGATCGCTACCGGGACAGAGTCTCCCCGATACGCAGTATTTT; CDR3 protein: CATSRSLPGQSLPDTQYF; J gene: TRBJ2-3; D gene: TRBD1; clone size: .; V gene: TRBV15
CDR3 DNA: TGTGCCAGCAGCGTAAGGACTAGCGGGGGCCAAGAGACCCAGTACTTC; CDR3 protein: CASSVRTSGGQETQYF; J gene: TRBJ2-5; D gene: TRBD2; clone size: .; V gene: TRBV9
CDR3 DNA: TGTGCCAGTAGGCCAAGGGAGGAGAACACTGAAGCTTTCTTT; CDR3 protein: CASRPREENTEAFF; J gene: TRBJ1-1; D gene: .; clone size: .; V gene: TRBV19
CDR3 DNA: TGTGCCAGCAGATCTGGAGGTGGAATCTTAAATCAGCCCCAGCATTTT; CDR3 protein: CASRSGGGILNQPQHF; J gene: TRBJ1-5; D gene: .; clone size: few; V gene: TRBV2
CDR3 DNA: TGTGCTAGTGGTTATAACGAAATTGCACCCCTCCACTTT; CDR3 protein: CASGYNEIAPLHF; J gene: TRBJ1-6; D gene: .; clone size: .; V gene: TRBV12-5
CDR3 DNA: TGTGCCAGCAGCCCGCATGAGGGTCTCTACGAGCAGTACTTC; CDR3 protein: CASSPHEGLYEQYF; J gene: TRBJ2-7; D gene: .; clone size: .; V gene: TRBV11-2
CDR3 DNA: TGTGCCTGGCGGGGACCCACAGGGGGCGTATTTGGCTACACCTTC; CDR3 protein: CAWRGPTGGVFGYTF; J gene: TRBJ1-2; D gene: TRBD1; clone size: .; V gene: TRBV30
CDR3 DNA: TGTGCCAGCTCACCAAAGGGACTCGATTTGGGTGAGCAGTACTTC; CDR3 protein: CASSPKGLDLGEQYF; J gene: TRBJ2-7; D gene: .; clone size: .; V gene: TRBV18
CDR3 DNA: TGTGCCAGCAGCTTTTCCTCCAGCTCCTACGAGCAGTACTTC; CDR3 protein: CASSFSSSSYEQYF; J gene: TRBJ2-7; D gene: .; clone size: few; V gene: TRBV7-8
CDR3 DNA: TGTGCCAGCAGCTTGGGGAGCCAGGGGAATGGCTACACCTTC; CDR3 protein: CASSLGSQGNGYTF; J gene: TRBJ1-2; D gene: .; clone size: .; V gene: TRBV5-6
CDR3 DNA: TGTGCCAGCAGCCAAGCACTCTACAGGGACGAGCAGTTCTTC; CDR3 protein: CASSQALYRDEQFF; J gene: TRBJ2-1; D gene: .; clone size: large; V gene: TRBV4-2
CDR3 DNA: TGTGCCAGCGGCTTGCCGGGATCCCATTTTGGGACCCAGTACTTC; CDR3 protein: CASGLPGSHFGTQYF; J gene: TRBJ2-5; D gene: .; clone size: .; V gene: TRBV7-2
CDR3 DNA: TGTGCCAGCTCACCTTTTGAGCGGGGGGGCGACTACAATGAGCAGTTCTTC; CDR3 protein: CASSPFERGGDYNEQFF; J gene: TRBJ2-1; D gene: TRBD2; clone size: once; V gene: TRBV18
CDR3 DNA: TGCGCCAGCAGCTTGACAGGGTTGACCTACGAGCAGTACTTC; CDR3 protein: CASSLTGLTYEQYF; J gene: TRBJ2-7; D gene: .; clone size: .; V gene: TRBV5-1
CDR3 DNA: TGTGCCATCAGCAAAGGGCCAATCATGGGGAACACTGAAGCTTTCTTT; CDR3 protein: CAISKGPIMGNTEAFF; J gene: TRBJ1-1; D gene: .; clone size: few; V gene: TRBV10-3
CDR3 DNA: TGTGCCAGCTCACCCACATCAGGTCAGCCCCAGCATTTT; CDR3 protein: CASSPTSGQPQHF; J gene: TRBJ1-5; D gene: .; clone size: .; V gene: TRBV18
CDR3 DNA: TGTGCCAGCAGCTTAGCCCTTATAGCGGGGGGGGTCAATGAGCAGTTCTTC; CDR3 protein: CASSLALIAGGVNEQFF; J gene: TRBJ2-1; D gene: TRBD2; clone size: .; V gene: TRBV11-2
CDR3 DNA: TGTGCCAGCAGTTTTGACAGGGGTCATAAGGACACCTTC; CDR3 protein: CASSFDRGHKDTF; J gene: TRBJ1-2; D gene: TRBD1; clone size: .; V gene: TRBV6-1
CDR3 DNA: TGCAGCGCCGGACAGGTGAACACTGAAGCTTTCTTT; CDR3 protein: CSAGQVNTEAFF; J gene: TRBJ1-1; D gene: TRBD1; clone size: .; V gene: TRBV29-1
CDR3 DNA: TGTGCCAGCAGCTTAGTTGGGATTATGGACTACACCTTC; CDR3 protein: CASSLVGIMDYTF; J gene: TRBJ1-2; D gene: .; clone size: .; V gene: TRBV5-5
CDR3 DNA: TGTGCCAGCAGTGAACAAGAATGGTATGGCTACACCTTC; CDR3 protein: CASSEQEWYGYTF; J gene: TRBJ1-2; D gene: .; clone size: .; V gene: TRBV2
CDR3 DNA: TGTGCCTGGAGAGCTCCGATTTCCCCCACCGGGGAGCTGTTTTTT; CDR3 protein: CAWRAPISPTGELFF; J gene: TRBJ2-2; D gene: .; clone size: once; V gene: TRBV30
CDR3 DNA: TGTGCCAGCAGCCCCCCGACAGGATACTATGGCTACACCTTC; CDR3 protein: CASSPPTGYYGYTF; J gene: TRBJ1-2; D gene: .; clone size: few; V gene: TRBV7-2
CDR3 DNA: TGCGCCAGCAGCTTCCTGGGACGAACCACTGAAGCTTTCTTT; CDR3 protein: CASSFLGRTTEAFF; J gene: TRBJ1-1; D gene: .; clone size: .; V gene: TRBV5-1
CDR3 DNA: TGTGCCAGCAGGCCCGACAGGTACGAGCAGTACTTC; CDR3 protein: CASRPDRYEQYF; J gene: TRBJ2-7; D gene: .; clone size: .; V gene: TRBV28
CDR3 DNA: TGTGCCAGCAGCTCAATTTGGCAGGCAGACAATGAGCAGTTCTTC; CDR3 protein: CASSSIWQADNEQFF; J gene: TRBJ2-1; D gene: .; clone size: few; V gene: TRBV7-9
CDR3 DNA: TGTGCCAGCAGCATTCCCGGGACGGTAACCGGGGAGCTGTTTTTT; CDR3 protein: CASSIPGTVTGELFF; J gene: TRBJ2-2; D gene: .; clone size: .; V gene: TRBV4-2
CDR3 DNA: TGCGCCAGCAGCGAGGGGGGCGACTATGGCTACACCTTC; CDR3 protein: CASSEGGDYGYTF; J gene: TRBJ1-2; D gene: .; clone size: few; V gene: TRBV5-1
CDR3 DNA: TGTGCCAGCAGCGAATACAGGGGGCCCGATGAGACCCAGTACTTC; CDR3 protein: CASSEYRGPDETQYF; J gene: TRBJ2-5; D gene: TRBD1; clone size: .; V gene: TRBV7-6
CDR3 DNA: TGCGCCAGCAGCACCGGGTTGACTAATGAAAAACTGTTTTTT; CDR3 protein: CASSTGLTNEKLFF; J gene: TRBJ1-4; D gene: .; clone size: .; V gene: TRBV5-1
CDR3 DNA: TGTGCCAGCAGCACCACCGGGACAGGGACCTACGAGCAGTACTTC; CDR3 protein: CASSTTGTGTYEQYF; J gene: TRBJ2-7; D gene: TRBD1; clone size: .; V gene: TRBV6-5
CDR3 DNA: TGTGCCAGTAGGGGACAGGGGAGCACTGAAGCTTTCTTT; CDR3 protein: CASRGQGSTEAFF; J gene: TRBJ1-1; D gene: TRBD1; clone size: .; V gene: TRBV19
CDR3 DNA: TGCGCCAGCAGCTTGTGGCCGGGGGACCCGGGTGAGACCCAGTACTTC; CDR3 protein: CASSLWPGDPGETQYF; J gene: TRBJ2-5; D gene: .; clone size: .; V gene: TRBV5-1